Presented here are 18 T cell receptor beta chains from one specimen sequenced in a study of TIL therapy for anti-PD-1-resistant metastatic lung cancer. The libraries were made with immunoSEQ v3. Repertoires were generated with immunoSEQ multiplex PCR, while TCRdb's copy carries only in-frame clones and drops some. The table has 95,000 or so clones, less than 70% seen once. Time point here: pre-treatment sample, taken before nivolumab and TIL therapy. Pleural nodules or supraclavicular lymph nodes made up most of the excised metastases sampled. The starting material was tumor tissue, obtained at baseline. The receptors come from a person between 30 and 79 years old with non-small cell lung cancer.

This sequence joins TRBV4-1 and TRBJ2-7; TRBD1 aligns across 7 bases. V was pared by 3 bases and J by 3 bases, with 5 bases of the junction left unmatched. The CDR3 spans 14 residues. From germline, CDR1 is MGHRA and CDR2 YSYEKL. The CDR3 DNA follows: TGCGCCAGCAGCCAGCAGGGGGTGGACTACGAGCAGTACTTC. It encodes CASSQQGVDYEQYF.

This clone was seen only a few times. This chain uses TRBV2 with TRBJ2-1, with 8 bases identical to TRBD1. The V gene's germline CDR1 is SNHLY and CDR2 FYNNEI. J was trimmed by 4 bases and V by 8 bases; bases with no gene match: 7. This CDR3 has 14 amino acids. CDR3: CASQADREYNEQFF. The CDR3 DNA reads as TGTGCCAGCCAGGCGGACAGGGAGTACAATGAGCAGTTCTTC. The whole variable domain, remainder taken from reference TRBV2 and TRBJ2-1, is EPEVTQTPSHQVTQMGQEVILRCVPISNHLYFYWYRQILGQKVEFLVSFYNNEISEKSEIFDDQFSVERPDGSNFTLKIRSTKLEDSAMYFCASQADREYNEQFFGPGTRLTVL.

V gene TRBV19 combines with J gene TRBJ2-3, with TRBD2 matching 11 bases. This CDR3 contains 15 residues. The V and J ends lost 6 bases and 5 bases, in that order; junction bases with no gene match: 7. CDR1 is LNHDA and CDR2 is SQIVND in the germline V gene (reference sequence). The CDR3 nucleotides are TGTGCCAGTAGAACCGGGACTAGCGGAGTAGATACGCAGTATTTT. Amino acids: CASRTGTSGVDTQYF.

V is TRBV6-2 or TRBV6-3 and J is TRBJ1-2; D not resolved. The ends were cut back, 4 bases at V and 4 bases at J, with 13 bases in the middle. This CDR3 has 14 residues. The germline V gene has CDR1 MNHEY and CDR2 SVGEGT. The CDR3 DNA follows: TGTGCCAGCAGTTTCCGCCGAGTTCGCTATGGCTACACCTTC. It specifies CASSFRRVRYGYTF.

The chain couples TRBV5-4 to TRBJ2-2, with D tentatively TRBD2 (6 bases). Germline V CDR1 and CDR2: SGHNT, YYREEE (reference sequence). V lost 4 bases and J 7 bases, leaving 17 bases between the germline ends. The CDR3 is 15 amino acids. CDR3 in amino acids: CASSPRTPGVGELFF. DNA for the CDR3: TGTGCCAGCAGCCCCCGGACACCGGGGGTCGGGGAGCTGTTTTTT.

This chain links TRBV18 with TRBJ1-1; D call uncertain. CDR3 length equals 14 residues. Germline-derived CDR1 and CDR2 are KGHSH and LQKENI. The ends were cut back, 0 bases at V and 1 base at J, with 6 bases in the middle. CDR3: CASSPPYANTEAFF. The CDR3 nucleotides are TGTGCCAGCTCACCACCATATGCGAACACTGAAGCTTTCTTT.

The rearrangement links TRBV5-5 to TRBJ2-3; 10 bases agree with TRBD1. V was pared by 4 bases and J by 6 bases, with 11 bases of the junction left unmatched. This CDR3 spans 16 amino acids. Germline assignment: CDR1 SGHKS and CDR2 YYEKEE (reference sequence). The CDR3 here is CASSPGGQGMSDTQYF. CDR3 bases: TGTGCCAGCAGCCCGGGGGGACAGGGGATGTCGGATACGCAGTATTTT.

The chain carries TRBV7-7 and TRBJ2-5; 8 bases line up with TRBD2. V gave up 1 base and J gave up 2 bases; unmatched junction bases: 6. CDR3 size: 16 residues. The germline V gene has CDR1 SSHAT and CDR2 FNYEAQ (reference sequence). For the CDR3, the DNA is TGTGCCAGCAGCTTAGGCGGTGCGGGGGGTCAAGAGACCCAGTACTTC. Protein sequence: CASSLGGAGGQETQYF. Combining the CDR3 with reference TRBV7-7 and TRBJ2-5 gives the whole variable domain GAGVSQSPRYKVTKRGQDVTLRCDPISSHATLYWYQQALGQGPEFLTYFNYEAQPDKSGLPSDRFSAERPEGSISTLTIQRTEQRDSAMYRCASSLGGAGGQETQYFGPGTRLLVL.

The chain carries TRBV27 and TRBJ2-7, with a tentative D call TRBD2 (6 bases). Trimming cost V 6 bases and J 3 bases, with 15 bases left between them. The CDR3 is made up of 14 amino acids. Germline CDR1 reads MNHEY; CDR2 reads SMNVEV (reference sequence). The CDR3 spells CASSDLTRGYEQYF. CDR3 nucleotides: TGTGCCAGCAGCGATTTGACTAGGGGCTACGAGCAGTACTTC.

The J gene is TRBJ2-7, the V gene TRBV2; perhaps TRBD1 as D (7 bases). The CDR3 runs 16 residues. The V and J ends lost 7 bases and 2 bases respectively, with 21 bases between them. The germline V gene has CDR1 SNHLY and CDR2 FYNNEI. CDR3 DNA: TGTGCCAGCAATCCTTCCGGGGGCAGGGGGGCCTACGAGCAGTACTTC. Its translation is CASNPSGGRGAYEQYF.

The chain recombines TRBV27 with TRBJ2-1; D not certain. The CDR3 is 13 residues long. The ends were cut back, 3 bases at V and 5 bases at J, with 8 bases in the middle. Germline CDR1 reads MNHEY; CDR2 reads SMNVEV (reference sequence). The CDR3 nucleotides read TGTGCCAGCAGTTTCGGCCTAGACAATGAGCAGTTCTTC. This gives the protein CASSFGLDNEQFF.

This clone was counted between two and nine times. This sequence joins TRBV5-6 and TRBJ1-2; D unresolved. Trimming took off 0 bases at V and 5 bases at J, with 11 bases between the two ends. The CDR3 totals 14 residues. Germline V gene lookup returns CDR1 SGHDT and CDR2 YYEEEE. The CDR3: CASSLGSSWYGYTF. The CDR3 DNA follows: TGTGCCAGCAGCTTGGGATCTTCTTGGTATGGCTACACCTTC.

The CDR3 bases are TGTGCCATCAGTGTTCAGGGAGCCTATGGCTACACCTTC. This encodes CAISVQGAYGYTF. The J gene is TRBJ1-2, the V gene TRBV10-3; possibly TRBD1 for D (5 bases). The CDR3 is 13 residues long. Trimming left V 4 bases short and J 4 bases short, with 10 bases between. Germline CDR1 is ENHRY and CDR2 is SYGVKD.

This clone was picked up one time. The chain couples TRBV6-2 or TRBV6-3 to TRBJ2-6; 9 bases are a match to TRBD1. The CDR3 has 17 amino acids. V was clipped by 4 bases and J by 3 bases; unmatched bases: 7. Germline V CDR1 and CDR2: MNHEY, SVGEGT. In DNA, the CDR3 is TGTGCCAGCAGTTCCGACAGGGGGGCTTTTGGGGCCAACGTCCTGACTTTC. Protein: CASSSDRGAFGANVLTF.

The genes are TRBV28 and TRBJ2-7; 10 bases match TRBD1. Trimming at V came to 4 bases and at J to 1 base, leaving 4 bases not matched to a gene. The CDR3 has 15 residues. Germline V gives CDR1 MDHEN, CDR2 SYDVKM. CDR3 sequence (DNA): TGTGCCAGCAGTTCCACGGGACAGGGGTCCTACGAGCAGTACTTC. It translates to CASSSTGQGSYEQYF.

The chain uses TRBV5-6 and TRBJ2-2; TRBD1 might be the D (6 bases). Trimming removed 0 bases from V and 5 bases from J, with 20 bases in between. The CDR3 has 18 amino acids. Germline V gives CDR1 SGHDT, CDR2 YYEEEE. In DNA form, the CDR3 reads TGTGCCAGCAGCTTGGACTTGGGGGCAGGCCTACGTACCGGGGAGCTGTTTTTT. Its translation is CASSLDLGAGLRTGELFF.

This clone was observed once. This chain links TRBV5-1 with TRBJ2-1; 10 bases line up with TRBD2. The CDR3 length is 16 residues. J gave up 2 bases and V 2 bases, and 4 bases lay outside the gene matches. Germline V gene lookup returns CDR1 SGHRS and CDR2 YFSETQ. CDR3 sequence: CASSFQTSGPYNEQFF. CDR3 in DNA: TGCGCCAGCAGCTTCCAGACTAGCGGGCCCTACAATGAGCAGTTCTTC.

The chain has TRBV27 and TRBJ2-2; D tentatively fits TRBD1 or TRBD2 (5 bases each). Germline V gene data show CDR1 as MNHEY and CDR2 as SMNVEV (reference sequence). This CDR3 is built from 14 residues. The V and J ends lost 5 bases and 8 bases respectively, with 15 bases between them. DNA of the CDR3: TGTGCCAGCAGTCCGGGACGGTCCTCGGGGGAGCTGTTTTTT. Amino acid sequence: CASSPGRSSGELFF.